The T cell receptor (beta chain) described here comes from a study of PD-L1 blockade in urothelial cancer. Using immunoSEQ multiplex PCR, the repertoire was profiled, and TCRdb retains in-frame clones only, with some absent. The sample has fewer than 30,000 clones; roughly 83% are singletons. V shed 4 bases, J shed 2 bases, and the junction held 7 bases outside the gene matches. This CDR3 contains 16 residues. Germline V gives CDR1 MNHEY, CDR2 SMNVEV (reference sequence). The TCR sequence derives from a man between 65 and 85 years old with urothelial cancer. Sequenced material: PBMCs, taken around atezolizumab (anti-PD-L1) treatment. The genes are TRBV27 and TRBJ1-5, with 8 nucleotides matching TRBD1. In DNA, the CDR3 is TGTGCCAGCAGTTCGGGACAGGTATTTGGCAATCAGCCCCAGCATTTT. It is translated as CASSSGQVFGNQPQHF.